Reported below is one T cell receptor beta chain. This record belongs to a study of control samples from healthy donors and cancer patients. TCRdb's table, derived via immunoSEQ multiplex PCR, lists solely in-frame clones and lacks some. The sample lists hundreds of thousands of clones, 75% to 95% occurring once. The CDR3 is 16 amino acids. Germline assignment: CDR1 MNHEY and CDR2 SVGAGI. Trimming removed 3 bases at V and 3 bases at J, with 18 bases between. The source is a man between 40 and 49 years old with head and neck cancer. Sequencing was performed on PBMCs. The chain has TRBV6-5 and TRBJ2-7; D gene unclear. The CDR3 protein is CASSYRPTQRIYEQYF. The DNA of the CDR3 is TGTGCCAGCAGTTATAGACCCACCCAACGGATCTACGAGCAGTACTTC.